This paragraph covers one T cell receptor beta chain sequence. This CDR3 has 13 amino acids. Between the trimmed V and J ends, which lost 1 base and 0 bases, there was a span of 4 bases. Germline V gene data show CDR1 as MGHRA and CDR2 as YSYEKL. The data belong to a study of cytotoxic CD8 clonotypes in ibrutinib-treated CLL. Looking at the study overall: Mean yields were around 240,000 productive templates and roughly 94,000 productive rearrangements per sample.

The table came from immunoSEQ multiplex PCR; TCRdb's copy has only in-frame clones and leaves some out. The sample records about 160,000 clones, 88% being singletons. Source: PBMCs, taken at disease progression, from a patient treated with ibrutinib. This chain links TRBV4-1 with TRBJ2-7; D ambiguous. The source is a human donor with chronic lymphocytic leukemia. The CDR3 loop is CASSQGDSYEQYF. CDR3 sequence (DNA): TGCGCCAGCAGCCAAGGTGACTCCTACGAGCAGTACTTC.